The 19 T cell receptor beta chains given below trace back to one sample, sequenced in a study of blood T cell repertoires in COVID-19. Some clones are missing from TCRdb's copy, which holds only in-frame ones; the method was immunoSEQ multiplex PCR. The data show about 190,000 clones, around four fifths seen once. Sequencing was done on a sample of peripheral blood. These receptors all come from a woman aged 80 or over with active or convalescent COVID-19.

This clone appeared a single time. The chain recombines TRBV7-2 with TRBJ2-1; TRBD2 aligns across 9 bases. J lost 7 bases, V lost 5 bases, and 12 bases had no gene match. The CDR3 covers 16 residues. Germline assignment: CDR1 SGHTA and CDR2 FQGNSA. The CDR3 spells CASSDRSGLASNEQFF. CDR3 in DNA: TGTGCCAGCAGCGACCGATCGGGACTAGCTTCAAATGAGCAGTTCTTC.

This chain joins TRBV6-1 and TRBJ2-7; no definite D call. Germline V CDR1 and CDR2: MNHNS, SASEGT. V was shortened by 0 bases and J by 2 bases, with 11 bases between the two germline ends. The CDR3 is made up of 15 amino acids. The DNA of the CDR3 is TGTGCCAGCAGTGAAGCACCCCAGGATCCCTACGAGCAGTACTTC. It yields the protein CASSEAPQDPYEQYF.

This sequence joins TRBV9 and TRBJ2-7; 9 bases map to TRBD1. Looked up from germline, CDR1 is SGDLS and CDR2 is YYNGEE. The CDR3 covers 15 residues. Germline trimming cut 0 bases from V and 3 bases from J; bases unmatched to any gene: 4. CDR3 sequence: CASSVEGTGFYEQYF. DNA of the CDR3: TGTGCCAGCAGCGTAGAGGGGACAGGGTTCTACGAGCAGTACTTC.

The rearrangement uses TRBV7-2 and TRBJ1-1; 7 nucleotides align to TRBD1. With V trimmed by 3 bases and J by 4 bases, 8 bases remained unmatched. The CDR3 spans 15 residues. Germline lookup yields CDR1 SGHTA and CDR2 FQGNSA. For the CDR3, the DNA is TGTGCCAGCAGCTTCCACAGGGGAGCGGGCACTGAAGCTTTCTTT. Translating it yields CASSFHRGAGTEAFF.

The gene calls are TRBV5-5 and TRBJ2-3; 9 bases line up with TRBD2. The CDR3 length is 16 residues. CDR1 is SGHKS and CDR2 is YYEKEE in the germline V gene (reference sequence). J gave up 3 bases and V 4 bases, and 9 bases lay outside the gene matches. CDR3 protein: CASSPRGGLVTDTQYF. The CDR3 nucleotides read TGTGCCAGCAGCCCGCGGGGGGGATTGGTTACAGATACGCAGTATTTT. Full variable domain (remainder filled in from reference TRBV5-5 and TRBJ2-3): DAGVTQSPTHLIKTRGQQVTLRCSPISGHKSVSWYQQVLGQGPQFIFQYYEKEERGRGNFPDRFSARQFPNYSSELNVNALLLGDSALYLCASSPRGGLVTDTQYFGPGTRLTVL.

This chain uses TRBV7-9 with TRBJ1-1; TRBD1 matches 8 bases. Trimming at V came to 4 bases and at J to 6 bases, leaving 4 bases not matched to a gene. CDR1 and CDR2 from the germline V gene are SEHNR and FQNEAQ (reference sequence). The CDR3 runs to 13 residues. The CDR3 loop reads CASSSQGGSEAFF. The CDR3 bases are TGTGCCAGCAGCTCACAGGGGGGCTCTGAAGCTTTCTTT.

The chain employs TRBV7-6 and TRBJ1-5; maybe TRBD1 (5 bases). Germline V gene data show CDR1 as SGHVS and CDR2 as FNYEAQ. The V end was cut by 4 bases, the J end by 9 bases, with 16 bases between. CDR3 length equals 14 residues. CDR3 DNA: TGTGCCAGCAGCTCACAGGTTGCGGGGGGGCCCCAGCATTTT. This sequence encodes CASSSQVAGGPQHF.

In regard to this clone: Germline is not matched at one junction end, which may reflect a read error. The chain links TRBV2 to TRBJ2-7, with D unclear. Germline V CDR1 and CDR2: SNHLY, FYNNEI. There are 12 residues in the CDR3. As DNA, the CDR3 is TGTGCCAGCAGCGAAGATAACTACGAGCAGTACTTC. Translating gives CASSEDNYEQYF.

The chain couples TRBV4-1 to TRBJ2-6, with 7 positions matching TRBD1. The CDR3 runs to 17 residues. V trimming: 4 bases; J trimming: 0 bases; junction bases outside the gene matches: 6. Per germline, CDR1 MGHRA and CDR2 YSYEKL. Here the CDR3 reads CASSRGQDDSGANVLTF. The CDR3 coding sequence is TGCGCCAGCAGCCGCGGACAGGACGACTCTGGGGCCAACGTCCTGACTTTC.

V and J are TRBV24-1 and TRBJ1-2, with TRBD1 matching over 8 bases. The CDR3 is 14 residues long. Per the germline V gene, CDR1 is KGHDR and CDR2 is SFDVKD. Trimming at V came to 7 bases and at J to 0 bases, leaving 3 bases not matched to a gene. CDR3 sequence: CATRGDRTNYGYTF. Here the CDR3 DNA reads TGTGCCACCAGGGGGGACAGGACTAACTATGGCTACACCTTC.

The CDR3 DNA follows: TGTGCCACCAGTGATTTTGGAGGGGCCCCATGGCCCCAGCATTTT. Its protein is CATSDFGGAPWPQHF. The chain has TRBV24-1 and TRBJ1-5; perhaps TRBD1 as D (5 bases). Trimming stripped 1 base from V and 9 bases from J, with 15 bases between. The germline CDR1 and CDR2 sequences are KGHDR and SFDVKD. The CDR3 has 15 residues.

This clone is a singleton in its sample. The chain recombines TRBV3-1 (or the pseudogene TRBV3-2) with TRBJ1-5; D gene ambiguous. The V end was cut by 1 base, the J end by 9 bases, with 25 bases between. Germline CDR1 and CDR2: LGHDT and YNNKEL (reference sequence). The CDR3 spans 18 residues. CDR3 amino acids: CASSQAGGQVGGVWPQHF. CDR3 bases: TGTGCCAGCAGCCAAGCAGGTGGGCAAGTGGGTGGTGTTTGGCCCCAGCATTTT.

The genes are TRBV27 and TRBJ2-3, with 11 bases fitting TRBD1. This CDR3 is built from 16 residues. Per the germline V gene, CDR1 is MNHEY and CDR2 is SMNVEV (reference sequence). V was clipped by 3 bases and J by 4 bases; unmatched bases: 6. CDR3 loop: CASSFPGQGAADTQYF. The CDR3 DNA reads TGTGCCAGCAGTTTCCCCGGACAGGGGGCTGCAGATACGCAGTATTTT.

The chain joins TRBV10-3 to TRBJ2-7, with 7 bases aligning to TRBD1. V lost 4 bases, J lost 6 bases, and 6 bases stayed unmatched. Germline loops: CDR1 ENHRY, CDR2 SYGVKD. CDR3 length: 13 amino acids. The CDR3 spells CAISADRASEQYF. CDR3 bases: TGTGCCATCAGTGCCGACAGGGCATCCGAGCAGTACTTC.

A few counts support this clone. CDR3 sequence: CASSSGQGTYNEQFF. In DNA, the CDR3 is TGTGCCAGCAGCTCGGGACAGGGCACCTACAATGAGCAGTTCTTC. The rearrangement joins TRBV11-2 to TRBJ2-1; 9 bases agree with TRBD1. V trimming: 4 bases; J trimming: 2 bases; junction bases outside the gene matches: 3. Germline CDR1 SGHAT, CDR2 FQNNGV. The CDR3 has 15 residues.

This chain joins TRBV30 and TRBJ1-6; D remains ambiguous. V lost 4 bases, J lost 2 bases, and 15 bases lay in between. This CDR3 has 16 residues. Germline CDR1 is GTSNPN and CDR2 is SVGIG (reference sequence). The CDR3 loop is CAWTGEGIPYNSPLHF. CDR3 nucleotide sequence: TGTGCCTGGACCGGGGAAGGTATCCCCTATAATTCACCCCTCCACTTT.

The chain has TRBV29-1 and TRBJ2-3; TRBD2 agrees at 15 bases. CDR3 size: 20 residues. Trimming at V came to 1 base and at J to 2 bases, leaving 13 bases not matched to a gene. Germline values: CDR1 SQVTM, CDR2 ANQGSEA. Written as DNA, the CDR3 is TGCAGCGTTGAAGGCCAGGGACTAGCGGGGGGACCCAGCTCCACAGATACGCAGTATTTT. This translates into CSVEGQGLAGGPSSTDTQYF.

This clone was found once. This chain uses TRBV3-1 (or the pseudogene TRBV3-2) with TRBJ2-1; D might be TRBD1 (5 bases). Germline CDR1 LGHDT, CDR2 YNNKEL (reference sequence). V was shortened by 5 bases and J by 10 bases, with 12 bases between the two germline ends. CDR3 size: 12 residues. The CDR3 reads CASSFVSGEQFF. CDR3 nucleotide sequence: TGTGCCAGCAGCTTCGTGTCAGGGGAGCAGTTCTTC.

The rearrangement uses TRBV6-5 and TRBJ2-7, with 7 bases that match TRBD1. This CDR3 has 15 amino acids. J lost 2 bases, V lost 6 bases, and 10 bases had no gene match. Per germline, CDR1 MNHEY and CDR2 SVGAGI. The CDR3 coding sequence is TGTGCCAGCAGCAAACAGGGGACACGACCCTACGAGCAGTACTTC. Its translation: CASSKQGTRPYEQYF.